These T cell receptor beta chains were read from a single sample in a study of Ad26.COV2.S vaccination and SARS-CoV-2 variants. Profiled with immunoSEQ multiplex PCR; TCRdb holds only in-frame clones, not every one. Counted here are around 300,000 clones, 88% occurring once; the ten biggest clones make up 6.4%. Here the sequenced sample was peripheral blood, taken in a trial of Ad26.COV2.S vaccine versus placebo. The receptors stem from a person aged 18-60 years who received the Ad26.COV2.S COVID-19 vaccine or a placebo. The CDR3 runs from the conserved cysteine through the conserved F or W. D genes are given only for firm matches. Some rows have no size entry. The others give once, few or many, or a class for an expanded clone.

NA,17,TRBJ2-3,TRBV27,TRBD2,TGTGCCAGCAGTTTAGAGACTAGCGGGCGGGGACCAGATACGCAGTATTTT,CASSLETSGRGPDTQYF
NA,15,TRBJ2-1,TRBV11-2,TRBD1,TGTGCCAGCAGCCTAGACCGGACAGGGAGCTATGAGCAGTTCTTC,CASSLDRTGSYEQFF
NA,15,TRBJ1-6,TRBV4-1,TRBD1,TGCGCCAGCAGCCAAGATCCCGGACAGGGGATACCCCTCCACTTT,CASSQDPGQGIPLHF
NA,15,TRBJ2-2,TRBV2,TRBD2,TGTGCCAGCACTTTAGGCGGGGGTTACACCGGGGAGCTGTTTTTT,CASTLGGGYTGELFF
NA,16,TRBJ2-3,TRBV7-9,NA,TGTGCCAGCAGCTTAGCCCGGACCTACGGGGGAGATACGCAGTATTTT,CASSLARTYGGDTQYF
NA,15,TRBJ2-1,TRBV6-5,NA,TGTGCCAGCAGTTCGGACACCAGCTCCTACAATGAGCAGTTCTTC,CASSSDTSSYNEQFF
NA,15,TRBJ2-1,TRBV7-6,NA,TGTGCCAGCAGAGAATCGACAGTGTCCTACAATGAGCAGTTCTTC,CASRESTVSYNEQFF
NA,15,TRBJ2-1,TRBV6-5,TRBD2,TGTGCCAGCAGGATTCTAGCGGGAGAGGATATTGAGCAGTTCTTC,CASRILAGEDIEQFF
NA,18,TRBJ1-3,TRBV4-2,TRBD1,TGTGCCAGCAGCCTAAGTTCCGGGACAGGGATCCCTGGAAACACCATATATTTT,CASSLSSGTGIPGNTIYF
NA,15,TRBJ2-7,TRBV18,TRBD1,TGTGCCAGCTCACTGATGACAGGGGGGACGAGTGAGCAGTACTTC,CASSLMTGGTSEQYF
NA,16,TRBJ1-5,TRBV7-8,TRBD1,TGTGCCAGCAGCCGTGGGACAGGCAGTAGCAATCAGCCCCAGCATTTT,CASSRGTGSSNQPQHF
NA,15,TRBJ2-2,TRBV5-6,NA,TGTGCCAGCAGCTTGATAGGACAGAACACCGGGGAGCTGTTTTTT,CASSLIGQNTGELFF
few,14,TRBJ2-7,TRBV19,NA,TGTGCCAGTAGTATGTGCCAGGGGAATTGCGAGCAGTACTTC,CASSMCQGNCEQYF
NA,13,TRBJ1-1,TRBV6-5,NA,TGTGCCAGCAGTACGACACGGAACACTGAAGCTTTCTTT,CASSTTRNTEAFF
NA,15,TRBJ1-5,TRBV6-6,TRBD1,TGTGCCAGCAGTTACTCGAGGGACAGTGGTCAGCCCCAGCATTTT,CASSYSRDSGQPQHF
NA,15,TRBJ1-5,TRBV4-3,NA,TGCGCCAGCAGCCAAGAGTTACGGGTTACTCAGCCCCAGCATTTT,CASSQELRVTQPQHF
NA,14,TRBJ2-3,TRBV5-1,TRBD2,TGCGCCAGCATCCCCGGAGGGAGGGCAGATACGCAGTATTTT,CASIPGGRADTQYF
NA,17,TRBJ1-1,TRBV6-1,NA,TGTGCCAGCAGCGAACTCCCTAACAGGGTAAGGGATACTGAAGCTTTCTTT,CASSELPNRVRDTEAFF
NA,12,TRBJ2-7,TRBV5-4,NA,TGTGCCAGCAGCATGGGCCCCTACGAGCAGTACTTC,CASSMGPYEQYF
NA,16,TRBJ2-3,TRBV5-1,TRBD1,TGCGCCAGCAGCTTGGCCACGGGACAGGTTTCAGATACGCAGTATTTT,CASSLATGQVSDTQYF
NA,14,TRBJ1-4,TRBV3-1/TRBV3-2,TRBD1,TGTGCCAGCAGCCTGGGACAGGGTGGAGAAAAACTGTTTTTT,CASSLGQGGEKLFF
NA,20,TRBJ1-1,TRBV28,TRBD1,TGTGCCAGCAGATTTACGCCGTGGGTGGTCGTTGAGACAGGGGGCACTGAAGCTTTCTTT,CASRFTPWVVVETGGTEAFF
NA,11,TRBJ2-7,TRBV3-1/TRBV3-2,NA,TGTGCCAGCAGGGACCTGGGAGAGCAGTACTTC,CASRDLGEQYF
once,17,TRBJ2-7,TRBV28,TRBD2,TGTGCCAGCAGTTTTTTCGTAGCGGGAGAACTGGGATACGAGCAGTACTTC,CASSFFVAGELGYEQYF
NA,12,TRBJ2-2,TRBV12-3/TRBV12-4,TRBD2,TGTGCCAGCGGACTAGCCACCGGGGAGCTGTTTTTT,CASGLATGELFF
NA,12,TRBJ1-1,TRBV6-5,NA,TGTGCCAGCAGCCCCATGAACACTGAAGCTTTCTTT,CASSPMNTEAFF
NA,19,TRBJ1-2,TRBV4-2,TRBD1,TGTGCCAGCAGCCAAGAAATCGGCGACAGGGGGCGTTTTGAAGTCGGCTACACCTTC,CASSQEIGDRGRFEVGYTF
NA,17,TRBJ1-1,TRBV7-8,NA,TGTGCCAGCAGCTTAGACGGACTTGCGGGGGTGGGTACTGAAGCTTTCTTT,CASSLDGLAGVGTEAFF
NA,13,TRBJ1-1,TRBV2,NA,TGTGCCAGCACCCCTCGAGGGCGCACTGAAGCTTTCTTT,CASTPRGRTEAFF
NA,15,TRBJ2-1,TRBV6-2/TRBV6-3,NA,TGTGCCAGCAGCCGCGGGACTCTCCCTCTCAATGAGCAGTTCTTC,CASSRGTLPLNEQFF
few,15,TRBJ2-7,TRBV5-4,TRBD2,TGTGCCAGCAGCTTGGGGGAGCGGGAGTTCTACGAGCAGTACTTC,CASSLGEREFYEQYF
NA,14,TRBJ2-7,TRBV13,NA,TGTGCCAGCAGCCCGACGGACAGCTCCTACGAGCAGTACTTC,CASSPTDSSYEQYF
once,15,TRBJ1-1,TRBV18,TRBD1,TGTGCCAGCTCACCCCCAGGGGGCAGGGACACTGAAGCTTTCTTT,CASSPPGGRDTEAFF
NA,14,TRBJ2-1,TRBV9,NA,TGTGCCAGCAGCGTAGAGTCACGGCTCAATGAGCAGTTCTTC,CASSVESRLNEQFF
NA,16,TRBJ2-2,TRBV12-5,NA,TGTGCTAGTGGTCGGGACAAATTAATCAACACCGGGGAGCTGTTTTTT,CASGRDKLINTGELFF
NA,13,TRBJ2-7,TRBV6-5,TRBD1,TGTGCCAGCAGAAGGACAGGGGGCCACGAGCAGTACTTC,CASRRTGGHEQYF
NA,12,TRBJ1-2,TRBV6-2/TRBV6-3,NA,TGTGCCAGCAGTAGAGAGAACTATGGCTACACCTTC,CASSRENYGYTF
NA,18,TRBJ2-1,TRBV4-2,TRBD2,TGTGCCAGCAGCCAAACTCTGAAAGGGACTAGCTCGGGGAATGAGCAGTTCTTC,CASSQTLKGTSSGNEQFF
NA,13,TRBJ1-2,TRBV3-1/TRBV3-2,NA,TGTGCCAGCAGCCAGAGCCGGGCAGGAGGCTACACCTTC,CASSQSRAGGYTF
NA,13,TRBJ1-2,TRBV12-3/TRBV12-4,NA,TGTGCCAGCAGTTTAGTAGTTAACTATGGCTACACCTTC,CASSLVVNYGYTF
NA,15,TRBJ2-5,TRBV6-4,TRBD2,TGTGCCAGCAGCCCGACTAGCGGGGGGGAAGAGACCCAGTACTTC,CASSPTSGGEETQYF
NA,12,TRBJ2-5,TRBV15,NA,TGTGCCACCAGCCAACACCAGGGGACCCAGTACTTC,CATSQHQGTQYF
NA,15,TRBJ1-1,TRBV7-2,NA,TGTGCCAGCAGTGCGCTGGGGGGGACCCCTCTCACCGCTTTCTTT,CASSALGGTPLTAFF
NA,13,TRBJ1-4,TRBV5-1,NA,TGCGCCAGCAGGTTGGAGGCGGGTGAAAAACTGTTTTTT,CASRLEAGEKLFF
once,15,TRBJ2-1,TRBV5-1,NA,TGCGCCAGTTTCAAGACGGAGAGGGGGATCAATGAGCAGTTCTTC,CASFKTERGINEQFF
NA,17,TRBJ2-3,TRBV3-1/TRBV3-2,NA,TGTGCCAGCAGCCAAGAAGGCGCGGAGACCCTCACAGATACGCAGTATTTT,CASSQEGAETLTDTQYF
many,14,TRBJ2-7,TRBV7-9,NA,TGTGCCAGCAGCTTAAGTCCAGTAACCTACGAGCAGTACTTC,CASSLSPVTYEQYF
NA,15,TRBJ2-7,TRBV5-1,TRBD1,TGCGCCAGCAGCCCGCAGGGGGCCCGGGGTTACGAGCAGTACTTC,CASSPQGARGYEQYF
NA,12,TRBJ2-1,TRBV29-1,NA,TGCAGCGTTGAGAAGGGATCGGTTGAGCAGTTCTTC,CSVEKGSVEQFF
NA,17,TRBJ2-1,TRBV7-6,NA,TGTGCCAGCAGCTTAAAGTACGAGACTAGGGCCTACAATGAGCAGTTCTTC,CASSLKYETRAYNEQFF
NA,15,TRBJ2-7,TRBV5-1,TRBD1,TGCGCCAGCAGCTCGCGGGACAGGGGATACTACGAGCAGTACTTC,CASSSRDRGYYEQYF
NA,14,TRBJ2-7,TRBV6-2/TRBV6-3,NA,TGTGCCAGCAGTTTGGTAGGAATCTCCTACGAGCAGTACTTC,CASSLVGISYEQYF
NA,14,TRBJ2-7,TRBV6-5,NA,TGTGCCAGCACCAACAGGAGGGGGGCCTACGAGCAGTACTTC,CASTNRRGAYEQYF